In its sample, the clone carrying this T cell receptor (beta chain) was seen once. Clones were read by immunoSEQ multiplex PCR, and TCRdb kept only the in-frame ones, dropping some. In the table there are 630,000 or so clones, 87% of which are singletons. Germline V gene data show CDR1 as SGHVS and CDR2 as FQNEAQ. The CDR3 runs to 15 residues. The V segment lost 5 bases and the J segment 5 bases; nucleotides outside the gene matches: 8. These data belong to a study of shared T cell receptors in the human thymus. These data also formed part of another study, on human thymus T cells. That report adds: The study used thymus tissue resected during corrective heart surgery. Thymic as well as blood repertoires seemed to favor certain V and J genes unevenly. Overlap was high between thymic repertoires from unrelated individuals, as reported in related research.

Sequenced material: thymocytes. This clonotype was obtained from a boy in the first two years of life with a congenital heart defect. The rearrangement uses TRBV7-8 and TRBJ1-5, with 8 positions matching TRBD1. The CDR3 DNA is TGTGCCAGCAGCCCACCCCCGGACAGGGATCAGCCCCAGCATTTT. It encodes CASSPPPDRDQPQHF. Filled out from reference TRBV7-8 and TRBJ1-5, the complete variable domain reads GAGVSQSPRYKVAKRGQDVALRCDPISGHVSLFWYQQALGQGPEFLTYFQNEAQLDKSGLPSDRFFAERPEGSVSTLKIQRTQQEDSAVYLCASSPPPDRDQPQHFGDGTRLSIL.